These 5 T cell receptor beta chains came from one sample sequenced in a study of T cell responses to AZD1222 COVID-19 vaccine. The assay was immunoSEQ multiplex PCR, and TCRdb's table has in-frame clones only and misses some. The repertoire holds around 100,000 clones, around nine tenths seen once, with around 1.7% in the top ten. Sequenced material: peripheral blood, taken on day 0 of AZD1222 vaccination. Every receptor here comes from an adult in good health.

The V gene is TRBV6-4, the J gene TRBJ1-2; D is ambiguous. V was clipped by 5 bases and J by 6 bases, with 16 bases between them. Germline assignment: CDR1 MRHNA and CDR2 SNTAGT. This CDR3 contains 14 residues. CDR3 protein: CASSTSLGMNGYTF. The CDR3 coding sequence is TGTGCCAGCAGTACCTCGCTAGGAATGAATGGCTACACCTTC.

The CDR3 nucleotides are TGTGCCAGCAGCTCGGGACAGAATCATCGGAGAAACACCATATATTTT. Protein: CASSSGQNHRRNTIYF. This chain links TRBV7-3 with TRBJ1-3; TRBD1 aligns across 7 bases. In germline, CDR1 is SGHTA, CDR2 FQGTGA. Germline trimming cut 4 bases from V and 5 bases from J; bases unmatched to any gene: 11. The CDR3 length is 16 residues. Combining the CDR3 with reference TRBV7-3 and TRBJ1-3 gives the whole variable domain GAGVSQTPSNKVTEKGKYVELRCDPISGHTALYWYRQSLGQGPEFLIYFQGTGAADDSGLPNDRFFAVRPEGSVSTLKIQRTERGDSAVYLCASSSGQNHRRNTIYFGEGSWLTVV.

The chain joins TRBV28 to TRBJ1-1, with 8 bases identical to TRBD1. Germline V CDR1 and CDR2: MDHEN, SYDVKM. Trimming at V came to 6 bases and at J to 4 bases, leaving 10 bases not matched to a gene. There are 15 residues in the CDR3. The CDR3 loop reads CASSLIPDRATEAFF. The CDR3 DNA sequence: TGTGCCAGCAGCCTTATCCCGGACAGGGCCACTGAAGCTTTCTTT.

The rearrangement uses TRBV4-2 and TRBJ2-7; 10 nucleotides agree with TRBD1. CDR3 length equals 14 residues. CDR1 LGHNA and CDR2 YNFKEQ come from the germline V gene. The V and J ends lost 2 bases and 4 bases, in that order; junction bases with no gene match: 2. The CDR3 sequence: CASSQPDRGYEQYF. The CDR3 region has the DNA TGTGCCAGCAGCCAACCGGACAGGGGGTACGAGCAGTACTTC.

CDR3 loop: CASSIAYQETQYF. CDR3 in DNA: TGTGCCAGCAGCATCGCATACCAAGAGACCCAGTACTTC. The V and J genes are TRBV9 and TRBJ2-5; D unclear. Germline V gene sequence: CDR1 SGDLS, CDR2 YYNGEE. The V and J ends lost 4 bases and 0 bases respectively, with 7 bases between them. The CDR3 has 13 residues.